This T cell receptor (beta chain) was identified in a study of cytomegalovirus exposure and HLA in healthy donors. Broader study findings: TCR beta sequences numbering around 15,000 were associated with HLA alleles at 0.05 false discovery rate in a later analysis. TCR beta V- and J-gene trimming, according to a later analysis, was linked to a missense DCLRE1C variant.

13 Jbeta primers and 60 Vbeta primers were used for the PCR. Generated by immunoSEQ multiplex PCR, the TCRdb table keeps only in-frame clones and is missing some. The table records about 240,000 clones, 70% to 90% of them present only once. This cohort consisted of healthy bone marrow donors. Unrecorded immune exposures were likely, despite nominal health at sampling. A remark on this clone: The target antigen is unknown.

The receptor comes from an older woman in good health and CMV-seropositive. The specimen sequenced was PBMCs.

In nucleotides, the CDR3 is TGTGCCAGCAGCTATAGCGGGGATTCCTACAATGAGCAGTTCTTC. The encoded protein is CASSYSGDSYNEQFF. The J gene is TRBJ2-1, the V gene TRBV27, with 8 nucleotides matching TRBD2. The ends lost 6 bases at V and 1 base at J; junction bases unmatched: 5. The germline V gene encodes CDR1 MNHEY and CDR2 SMNVEV (reference sequence). The CDR3 consists of 15 residues.